This T cell receptor (beta chain) was profiled in a study of T cell repertoires in cytomegalovirus infection. At the level of the study: TCR beta signatures that were public indicated CMV infection and matching HLA type. Study-level findings and limits: Summed public TCR beta family frequency identified CMV carriers bearing the relevant HLA. CMV-specific HLA-C-restricted TCR beta clonotypes dominated the ex vivo response.

Worth noting for this clonotype: Antigen: not known.

The CDR3 totals 14 residues. CDR1 LNHDA and CDR2 SQIVND come from the germline V gene (reference sequence). V lost 1 base and J lost 7, with 14 bases in between. MiXCR was run by TCRdb on the reads, yielding one entry per CDR3 protein. The repertoire holds some 300,000 distinct CDR3 sequences, about 9.2% seen once, with more than 2.5% in the top ten. This clonotype originated in a human donor in good health (CMV status not recorded). Some clones in this sample may be carry-over from other donors' samples. V gene TRBV19 combines with J gene TRBJ2-7; tentatively, D is TRBD2 (5 bases). The source material was PBMCs. CDR3 sequence reads: CASSIAGAGREQYF. Here the CDR3 DNA reads TGTGCCAGTAGTATAGCAGGCGCGGGCAGGGAGCAGTACTTC.